The clone carrying this TCR beta chain occurred many times. Its antigen is not known. V dropped 2 bases and J dropped 0 bases, with 13 bases sitting between them. From germline, CDR1 is SGHTA and CDR2 FQGNSA. This CDR3 region has 16 residues. The sample belongs to a study of T cell repertoires in cytomegalovirus infection. In the study overall: Both a matching HLA type and CMV infection were indicated by public TCR beta signatures. Study-level findings and limits: Ex vivo, HLA-C-restricted CMV-specific TCR beta clonotypes prevailed over the rest of the response. Identification of carriers of CMV plus the relevant HLA was performed using cumulative public TCR beta family frequency.

TCRdb reprocessed the reads with MiXCR, giving one entry per CDR3 protein. The sample lists some 77,000 distinct CDR3 sequences; around 3.5% were seen once. The clonotype originates from a human donor in good health (CMV status not recorded). Some clones in this sample may be carry-over from other donors' samples. Material: PBMCs. This sequence joins TRBV7-2 and TRBJ2-5; D is perhaps TRBD2 (6 bases). The CDR3 region is CASSLWAGTYQETQYF. The CDR3 nucleotides read TGTGCCAGCAGCTTATGGGCGGGGACCTACCAAGAGACCCAGTACTTC.